A selection of T cell receptor beta chains follows, all from one sample in a study of CD8 T cells in Susac syndrome. From the immunoSEQ multiplex PCR reads, TCRdb called clonotypes with MiXCR, one entry per CDR3 protein. The sample lists a few hundred thousand distinct CDR3 sequences, around nine tenths occurring once. Material: CD8+ T cells from PBMCs. All receptors come from a human donor with multiple sclerosis. CDR3s include the opening cysteine and the closing phenylalanine or tryptophan. The D gene is left open where the match is weak. Clone size is given for some rows only: seen once, a few or many times, or a class if the clone is expanded.

size: once
D: TRBD1
V: TRBV7-6
J: TRBJ2-7
CDR3: CASSLGGQGNEQYF
DNA: TGTGCCAGCAGCTTAGGGGGACAGGGCAACGAGCAGTACTTC

size: .
D: .
V: TRBV7-2
J: TRBJ2-5
CDR3: CASSPFQGETQYF
DNA: TGTGCCAGCAGCCCCTTCCAGGGAGAGACCCAGTACTTC

size: .
D: TRBD2
V: TRBV9
J: TRBJ2-1
CDR3: CASSVEVGTSGGSSYNEQFF
DNA: TGTGCCAGCAGCGTAGAGGTCGGGACTAGCGGGGGGAGCTCCTACAATGAGCAGTTCTTC

size: .
D: .
V: TRBV27
J: TRBJ2-3
CDR3: CASSLGPGGDTQYF
DNA: TGTGCCAGCAGTTTAGGGCCTGGGGGAGATACGCAGTATTTT

size: .
D: .
V: TRBV7-2
J: TRBJ2-2
CDR3: CASTRGGAPGSCFF
DNA: .

size: .
D: TRBD2
V: TRBV3-1
J: TRBJ2-1
CDR3: CASSQDRAGGSSNEQFF
DNA: TGTGCCAGCAGCCAAGATAGGGCGGGAGGTTCATCCAATGAGCAGTTCTTC

size: .
D: .
V: TRBV3-1
J: TRBJ1-5
CDR3: CASSPTGVSNQPQHF
DNA: TGTGCCAGCAGTCCCACGGGGGTGAGCAATCAGCCCCAGCATTTT

size: once
D: TRBD2
V: TRBV4-1
J: TRBJ2-3
CDR3: CASSHRGTSGDTQYF
DNA: TGCGCCAGCAGTCACCGAGGGACTAGCGGAGATACGCAGTATTTT

size: .
D: TRBD2
V: TRBV6-2/TRBV6-3
J: TRBJ2-1
CDR3: CASSSISGGGYNEQFF
DNA: TGTGCCAGCAGTTCCATTAGCGGGGGGGGCTACAATGAGCAGTTCTTC

size: .
D: TRBD1
V: TRBV7-9
J: TRBJ2-4
CDR3: CASSELPRTGGTGIQYF
DNA: TGTGCCAGCAGCGAACTGCCCAGGACAGGGGGGACGGGCATTCAGTACTTC

size: .
D: .
V: TRBV9
J: TRBJ1-6
CDR3: CASSSGTENLSSYNSPLHF
DNA: TGTGCCAGCAGCTCCGGGACGGAAAACTTAAGCTCCTATAATTCACCCCTCCACTTT

size: .
D: TRBD1
V: TRBV28
J: TRBJ2-1
CDR3: CASRHRQGSAINEQFF
DNA: TGTGCCAGCAGGCATAGACAGGGGTCGGCGATCAATGAGCAGTTCTTC

size: .
D: .
V: TRBV24-1
J: TRBJ2-1
CDR3: CATGSWNEQFF
DNA: TGTGCCACCGGGTCTTGGAATGAGCAGTTCTTC

size: .
D: .
V: TRBV7-3
J: TRBJ1-1
CDR3: CASSLTSGADTEAFF
DNA: TGTGCCAGCAGCTTAACTTCGGGGGCTGACACTGAAGCTTTCTTT

size: .
D: TRBD2
V: TRBV20-1
J: TRBJ2-5
CDR3: CSADDDIAGVRETQYF
DNA: TGCAGTGCTGATGACGATATAGCGGGGGTGCGGGAGACCCAGTACTTC

size: .
D: .
V: TRBV19
J: TRBJ2-2
CDR3: CALREANTGELFF
DNA: TGTGCCCTACGGGAAGCGAACACCGGGGAGCTGTTTTTT

size: .
D: TRBD2
V: TRBV20-1
J: TRBJ2-4
CDR3: CSARRGLAFSKNIQYF
DNA: TGCAGTGCTAGACGGGGACTAGCGTTTTCCAAAAACATTCAGTACTTC

size: .
D: .
V: TRBV20-1
J: TRBJ2-2
CDR3: CSARSVTNTGELFF
DNA: TGCAGTGCTAGATCCGTAACGAACACCGGGGAGCTGTTTTTT

size: .
D: .
V: TRBV6-2/TRBV6-3
J: TRBJ1-1
CDR3: CASSYMTNTEAFF
DNA: TGTGCCAGCAGTTACATGACGAACACTGAAGCTTTCTTT

size: .
D: TRBD1
V: TRBV6-6
J: TRBJ1-1
CDR3: CASNPQGQGMNTEAFF
DNA: TGTGCCAGCAACCCACAGGGACAGGGGATGAACACTGAAGCTTTCTTT

size: once
D: .
V: TRBV7-9
J: TRBJ2-1
CDR3: CASRRSSGWIDEQFF
DNA: TGTGCCAGCAGACGGTCGAGTGGTTGGATCGATGAGCAGTTCTTC

size: .
D: .
V: TRBV6-5
J: TRBJ2-1
CDR3: CASSLAPEYNEQFF
DNA: TGTGCCAGCAGTCTCGCCCCCGAGTACAATGAGCAGTTCTTC

size: few
D: TRBD1
V: TRBV5-6
J: TRBJ1-2
CDR3: CASSLAPADRGVGYTF
DNA: TGTGCCAGCAGCTTGGCCCCCGCGGACAGGGGGGTCGGCTACACCTTC

size: .
D: TRBD1
V: TRBV9
J: TRBJ1-3
CDR3: CASTSNPDRESSGNTIYF
DNA: TGTGCCAGCACCTCGAATCCCGACAGGGAGTCCTCTGGAAACACCATATATTTT

size: .
D: .
V: TRBV6-5
J: TRBJ2-7
CDR3: CASSYSKAYEQYF
DNA: TGTGCCAGCAGTTACTCGAAAGCCTACGAGCAGTACTTC

size: .
D: .
V: TRBV6-5
J: TRBJ1-1
CDR3: CASSYGRGNTEAFF
DNA: TGTGCCAGCAGTTACGGGAGGGGGAACACTGAAGCTTTCTTT

size: .
D: .
V: TRBV6-5
J: TRBJ2-6
CDR3: CASSYSGQGAGANVLTF
DNA: TGTGCCAGCAGTTACTCGGGGCAGGGTGCCGGGGCCAACGTCCTGACTTTC

size: .
D: .
V: TRBV11-1
J: TRBJ1-4
CDR3: CASSSDAEKLFF
DNA: TGTGCCAGCAGCTCCGATGCGGAAAAACTGTTTTTT

size: .
D: TRBD1
V: TRBV9
J: TRBJ2-2
CDR3: CASSRQGPNTGELFF
DNA: TGTGCCAGCAGCCGACAGGGGCCGAACACCGGGGAGCTGTTTTTT

size: .
D: TRBD1
V: TRBV12-3/TRBV12-4
J: TRBJ2-5
CDR3: CASSLGGQKETQYF
DNA: TGTGCCAGCAGTTTAGGGGGACAGAAGGAGACCCAGTACTTC

size: .
D: TRBD2
V: TRBV6-1
J: TRBJ2-2
CDR3: CASDPLSGIPTGELFF
DNA: TGTGCCAGCGATCCCCTTAGCGGGATCCCCACCGGGGAGCTGTTTTTT

size: .
D: .
V: TRBV19
J: TRBJ2-2
CDR3: CASREDLTGELFF
DNA: TGTGCCAGTAGGGAGGACCTCACCGGGGAGCTGTTTTTT

size: .
D: .
V: TRBV19
J: TRBJ1-1
CDR3: CASTPGMNTEAFF
DNA: TGTGCCAGTACCCCCGGGATGAACACTGAAGCTTTCTTT

size: .
D: TRBD2
V: TRBV12-3/TRBV12-4
J: TRBJ2-5
CDR3: CASSLTDSGRETQYF
DNA: TGTGCCAGCAGTTTGACAGACAGCGGGAGAGAGACCCAGTACTTC

size: .
D: TRBD1
V: TRBV27
J: TRBJ2-1
CDR3: CASSTRDRAYNEQFF
DNA: TGTGCCAGCAGTACTAGGGACAGGGCCTACAATGAGCAGTTCTTC

size: once
D: .
V: TRBV7-2
J: TRBJ2-5
CDR3: CASSFVDSSGTQYF
DNA: TGTGCCAGCAGCTTCGTTGACAGCTCGGGGACCCAGTACTTC

size: .
D: .
V: TRBV29-1
J: TRBJ2-1
CDR3: CSVEDRDSGYEQFF
DNA: TGCAGCGTTGAAGATCGGGACTCTGGGTATGAGCAGTTCTTC

size: .
D: TRBD2
V: TRBV7-2
J: TRBJ2-7
CDR3: CASSVTSGPSGEQYF
DNA: TGTGCCAGCAGCGTCACTAGCGGCCCCTCTGGCGAGCAGTACTTC

size: .
D: .
V: TRBV7-3
J: TRBJ1-2
CDR3: CASSLTVRGHGYTF
DNA: TGTGCCAGCAGCTTAACTGTCCGGGGACATGGCTACACCTTC

size: .
D: .
V: TRBV7-9
J: TRBJ1-1
CDR3: CASSLGGGRGFEAFF
DNA: TGTGCCAGCAGCCTAGGGGGAGGGAGGGGATTTGAAGCTTTCTTT

size: .
D: .
V: TRBV4-2
J: TRBJ2-5
CDR3: CASSHPGLGETQYF
DNA: TGTGCCAGCAGCCATCCTGGTCTGGGAGAGACCCAGTACTTC

size: .
D: .
V: TRBV28
J: TRBJ2-7
CDR3: CASTPVGQHYEQYF
DNA: TGTGCCAGCACCCCAGTTGGACAGCACTACGAGCAGTACTTC

size: .
D: .
V: TRBV10-3
J: TRBJ2-6
CDR3: CAISESFDSAGANVLTF
DNA: TGTGCCATCAGTGAGTCGTTTGACTCCGCTGGGGCCAACGTCCTGACTTTC

size: .
D: .
V: TRBV2
J: TRBJ2-7
CDR3: CASSETRLYEQYF
DNA: TGTGCCAGCAGTGAAACCCGCCTCTACGAGCAGTACTTC

size: .
D: .
V: TRBV12-2
J: TRBJ1-1
CDR3: CASRLDFMGGGGVIESTEAFF
DNA: TGTGCAAGTCGCTTAGATTTTATGGGGGGCGGAGGTGTTATTGAGAGCACTGAAGCTTTCTTT

size: .
D: TRBD2
V: TRBV9
J: TRBJ2-5
CDR3: CASSKGLGAETQYF
DNA: TGTGCCAGCAGCAAAGGACTAGGGGCCGAGACCCAGTACTTC

size: once
D: .
V: TRBV5-1
J: TRBJ2-2
CDR3: CASAYPRDPNTGELFF
DNA: TGCGCCAGCGCATACCCCAGGGACCCCAACACCGGGGAGCTGTTTTTT

size: .
D: TRBD1
V: TRBV4-3
J: TRBJ1-4
CDR3: CASSQGPHTGGETSTNEKLFF
DNA: TGCGCCAGCAGCCAAGGACCTCATACAGGGGGCGAAACTTCAACTAATGAAAAACTGTTTTTT

size: .
D: TRBD1
V: TRBV7-2
J: TRBJ1-4
CDR3: CASSRNRGSEKLFF
DNA: TGTGCCAGCAGCCGGAACAGGGGGAGCGAAAAACTGTTTTTT

size: .
D: .
V: TRBV5-4
J: TRBJ2-3
CDR3: CAVPETTDTQYF
DNA: TGTGCCGTCCCCGAGACCACAGATACGCAGTATTTT

size: .
D: .
V: TRBV4-3
J: TRBJ1-3
CDR3: CASSQDVRSGNTIYF
DNA: TGCGCCAGCAGCCAAGATGTCAGGTCTGGAAACACCATATATTTT